The entry below gives a single T cell receptor beta chain sequence along with its context. Its specificity is not known. This specimen comes from a study of vaccination effects on CD4 cells after COVID-19. V was pared by 2 bases and J by 5 bases, with 13 bases of the junction left unmatched. The CDR3 spans 17 residues. CDR1 is SGHAT and CDR2 is FQNNGV in the germline V gene. Broader study findings: After vaccination, at late timepoints, clones induced by infection and by vaccine contracted markedly.

Expansion with viral peptide pools was applied to antigen-specific CD4+ T cells by the ViraFEST assay prior to sequencing. Investigators separated out CD4+ T cells once around 9 days of culture had passed. Either the mRNA-1273 or the BNT162b2 vaccine was given to participants as two doses. The study found no prior SARS-CoV-2 infection in the vaccine recipients, who tested negative for nucleocapsid antibodies. It was with about 10 IU/ml IL-2 and around 10 ug/ml peptides that 1.8 million or so PBMC per well were cultured. A half-volume exchange with IL-2 medium occurred on days 3 and 7. Using immunoSEQ multiplex PCR, the repertoire was profiled, and TCRdb retains in-frame clones only, with some absent. Of 25,000 or so clones listed, more than 60% are singletons.

The chain employs TRBV11-2 and TRBJ1-2; 8 bases are a match to TRBD1. The specimen was CD4+ T cells from PBMCs cultured with SARS-CoV-2 spike peptides, collected after COVID-19 vaccination. The receptor's source is a human donor who received a COVID-19 vaccine. The CDR3 nucleotides are TGTGCCAGCAGCTTAAGGGGGGGGATCGGACAGGGATATGGCTACACCTTC. It codes for CASSLRGGIGQGYGYTF.